Listed below are T cell receptor beta chains from one sample, sequenced in a study of human T cells and chemical hapten exposure. TCRdb itself ran the RACE reads through MiXCR, one entry per CDR3 protein. Seen here are 140,000 or so distinct CDR3 sequences, around 11% observed once, and the top ten hold 1.3% to 1.5%. Specimen: whole blood, collected in connection with sensitization to the hapten diphenylcyclopropenone (DPC). These receptor sequences come from a woman aged 45 to 65 with alopecia areata. Some clones in this sample may be carry-over from other donors' samples. Each CDR3 is given with its conserved first and last residue. The D gene is left open where the match is weak. Size is stated for part of the rows, as once, few or many counts, or as a class when the clone is expanded.

size	J	V	D	DNA	CDR3
.	TRBJ2-1	TRBV19	TRBD1	TGTGCCAGTAACGAACACGGGACAGGGAAGAACAATGAGCAGTTCTTC	CASNEHGTGKNNEQFF
.	TRBJ2-4	TRBV19	.	TGTGCCAGTAGTATAGCTGCCCTAGGGGCCAAAAACATTCAGTACTTC	CASSIAALGAKNIQYF
many	TRBJ1-6	TRBV9	.	TGTGCCAGCAGCGTAGGGGAGTTGGGCCTCGGGGCACCCCTCCACTTT	CASSVGELGLGAPLHF
.	TRBJ2-7	TRBV6-6	TRBD2	TGTGCCAGCAGCTCAACCGGGACTAGCGTTTCCTACGAGCAGTACTTC	CASSSTGTSVSYEQYF
many	TRBJ2-7	TRBV6-2/TRBV6-3	.	TGTGCCAGCAGTTACGGAGCGGGTGAGCAGTACTTC	CASSYGAGEQYF
many	TRBJ2-3	TRBV5-1	.	TGCGCCAGCAGCTTGGCGGGCTTCGATACGCAGTATTTT	CASSLAGFDTQYF
.	TRBJ2-6	TRBV12-3/TRBV12-4	.	TGTGCCAGCAGTACTATTCATGGGGTGGGAACTGGGGCCAACGTCCTGACTTTC	CASSTIHGVGTGANVLTF
many	TRBJ2-3	TRBV7-6	.	TGTGCCAGCAGCTCTAGGCCTTCTAGCACAGATACGCAGTATTTT	CASSSRPSSTDTQYF
.	TRBJ2-7	TRBV5-4	.	TGTGCCAGCAGCTTGGAGGCGGCCTCCTACGAGCAGTACTTC	CASSLEAASYEQYF
few	TRBJ2-1	TRBV12-3/TRBV12-4	TRBD2	TGTGCCAGCAGTTTAGCATCCCCTGGAGGTGGGCTGAATGTAGTAGCGGGGGGCCCCAATGAGCAGTTCTTC	CASSLASPGGGLNVVAGGPNEQFF
few	TRBJ2-3	TRBV27	.	TGTGCCAGCAGTTTGCCTGCTGCGGGGAGGGATACGCAGTATTTT	CASSLPAAGRDTQYF
.	TRBJ1-2	TRBV5-4	.	TGTGCCAGCAGCTTGGCAGGGCAGGCCTATGGCTACACCTTC	CASSLAGQAYGYTF
many	TRBJ2-4	TRBV12-3/TRBV12-4	.	TGTGCCAGCAGCCCATCCGGGACAACCAGGGGAAACATTCAGTACTTC	CASSPSGTTRGNIQYF
.	TRBJ2-7	TRBV5-1	TRBD2	TGCGCCAGCAGCCGGAACCCTAGCGGATTAAGCTCCTACGAGCAGTACTTC	CASSRNPSGLSSYEQYF
.	TRBJ1-4	TRBV30	.	TGTGCCTGGAGTGGGGGACGCGCTGCGACTAATGAAAAACTGTTTTTT	CAWSGGRAATNEKLFF
.	TRBJ1-6	TRBV20-1	.	TGCAGTGCTAGAGATTGGGCGGGCAGGGATAATTCACCCCTCCACTTT	CSARDWAGRDNSPLHF
.	TRBJ2-3	TRBV14	TRBD2	TGTGCCAGCAGCCAATTTAGCGGGAGGCGAACAGATACGCAGTATTTT	CASSQFSGRRTDTQYF
.	TRBJ2-5	TRBV29-1	TRBD2	TGCAGCGTTGTCGGTAGCGGGAGCTGGGGGGAGAAAGAGACCCAGTACTTC	CSVVGSGSWGEKETQYF
few	TRBJ2-7	TRBV5-1	TRBD1	TGCGCCAGCAGCGTTGGACAGGGACCGTACGAGCAGTACTTC	CASSVGQGPYEQYF
.	TRBJ1-5	TRBV7-9	.	TGTGCCAGCAGCTTAGAAGGGGGGGTAAATCAGCCCCAGCATTTT	CASSLEGGVNQPQHF
.	TRBJ2-7	TRBV11-2	.	TGTGCCAGCAGGTCCTACGAGCAGTACTTC	CASRSYEQYF
.	TRBJ2-1	TRBV5-1	.	TGCGCCAGCACCGGAGGCTCGAGCTCCTACAATGAGCAGTTCTTC	CASTGGSSSYNEQFF
few	TRBJ1-1	TRBV30	.	TGTGCCTGGAGCTGGGAGACTGAAGCTTTCTTT	CAWSWETEAFF
many	TRBJ1-4	TRBV19	TRBD1	TGTGCCAGTAGTCCGGGACAGGGCAGTCGAAAACTGTTTTTT	CASSPGQGSRKLFF
.	TRBJ1-5	TRBV11-2	.	TGTGCCAGCAGCCCGGGACAACGTAGCAATCAGCCCCAGCATTTT	CASSPGQRSNQPQHF
.	TRBJ1-4	TRBV19	TRBD1	TGTGCCAGTAGTTCCTGGGACAGGGTGCGTGAAAAACTGTTTTTT	CASSSWDRVREKLFF
few	TRBJ2-7	TRBV5-1	.	TGCGCCAGCAGCTCGGACGGACTCCGCTCCTACGAGCAGTACTTC	CASSSDGLRSYEQYF
many	TRBJ2-3	TRBV20-1	.	TGCAGTGCCCGTTCGGGGGCTAGCCGGGCAGATACGCAGTATTTT	CSARSGASRADTQYF
.	TRBJ1-5	TRBV20-1	.	TGCAGTGCTACTCTGCTAATCCCTGATAGCAATCAGCCCCAGCATTTT	CSATLLIPDSNQPQHF
few	TRBJ2-5	TRBV5-5	.	TGTGCCAGCAGCTTGGCCCCTTCCGCTAGGTTACAAGAGACCCAGTACTTC	CASSLAPSARLQETQYF
many	TRBJ1-2	TRBV6-6	.	TGTGCCAGCAGTTACATCCCCACCGATAACTATGGCTACACCTTC	CASSYIPTDNYGYTF
few	TRBJ1-2	TRBV29-1	.	TGCAGCGTTCAGGAGAGCTATGGCTACACCTTC	CSVQESYGYTF
.	TRBJ2-7	TRBV2	.	TGTGCCAGCAGTGAACCCCCGAACTACCTCTCCTACGAGCAGTACTTC	CASSEPPNYLSYEQYF
few	TRBJ2-6	TRBV24-1	TRBD1	TGTGCCACCAGTGATCACAGGGGAAGTGGGGCCAACGTCCTGACTTTC	CATSDHRGSGANVLTF
.	TRBJ2-3	TRBV20-1	.	TGCAGTGCTAGGAGGTCGGGAGTGCAAGATACGCAGTATTTT	CSARRSGVQDTQYF
few	TRBJ2-2	TRBV5-1	TRBD2	TGCGCCAGCAGCTCTGGACTAGCGGGAGGAGGCGGGGAGCTGTTTTTT	CASSSGLAGGGGELFF
.	TRBJ1-1	TRBV7-2	.	TGTGCCAGCAGCTTGAGTGGTGGGTCCGGCACTGAAGTTTTCTTT	CASSLSGGSGTEVFF
.	TRBJ1-1	TRBV15	TRBD1	TGTGCCACCAGCAGGGCCGGGACAGGGACTGAAGCTTTCTTT	CATSRAGTGTEAFF
many	TRBJ1-5	TRBV6-2/TRBV6-3	.	TGTGCCAGCAGTTACGGCCTGGATGGCAATCAGCCCCAGCATTTT	CASSYGLDGNQPQHF
few	TRBJ1-1	TRBV28	.	TGTGCGAGCAGGTTAACGGGCAGCCAATACACTGAAGCTTTCTTT	CASRLTGSQYTEAFF
few	TRBJ2-3	TRBV5-1	TRBD1	TGCGCCAGCAAGACTACAGGGGGCGCGGGGACAGATACGCAGTATTTT	CASKTTGGAGTDTQYF
.	TRBJ2-5	TRBV2	TRBD1	TGTGCCAGCAGGAGGGTTGGACAGGCGAGGAAAGAGACCCAGTACTTC	CASRRVGQARKETQYF
few	TRBJ2-6	TRBV28	.	TGTGCCAGCAGTTTCCGGGGTGGGTTACATGGGGCCAACGTCCTGACTTTC	CASSFRGGLHGANVLTF
few	TRBJ2-7	TRBV12-3/TRBV12-4	TRBD1	TGTGCCAGCAGTTGGGACAGTTTGGTCCGGGGCTACGAGCAGTACTTC	CASSWDSLVRGYEQYF
few	TRBJ2-5	TRBV29-1	TRBD1	TGCAGCGTTTGGACAGGGGGCACGGCGGGGACCCAGTACTTC	CSVWTGGTAGTQYF
many	TRBJ2-3	TRBV27	.	TGTGCCAGCAGTCCACGGGACACAGATACGCAGTATTTT	CASSPRDTDTQYF
many	TRBJ2-3	TRBV20-1	TRBD2	TGCAGTGCTAGAGATCAGCGGGGTAAGGGGCCAGATACGCAGTATTTT	CSARDQRGKGPDTQYF
few	TRBJ1-5	TRBV6-6	.	TGTGCCAGCAGTTTGGGACACCTTAGCAATCAGCCCCAGCATTTT	CASSLGHLSNQPQHF
.	TRBJ1-5	TRBV12-3/TRBV12-4	.	TGTGCCAGCAGTAGGTACGGGACCGCGGGCAATCAGCCCCAGCATTTT	CASSRYGTAGNQPQHF
few	TRBJ2-1	TRBV20-1	.	TGCAGTGCTAGAGATCGACGAGGGCCGGGCGATGAGCAGTTCTTC	CSARDRRGPGDEQFF
few	TRBJ1-5	TRBV5-1	TRBD1	TGCGCCAGCAGCTTAGACAGGGGGCTCGGTCAGCCCCAGCATTTT	CASSLDRGLGQPQHF
few	TRBJ2-4	TRBV7-9	.	TGTGCCAGCAGCCGGGATACGGGCAGGGAGGTCAAAAACATTCAGTACTTC	CASSRDTGREVKNIQYF
.	TRBJ2-5	TRBV28	TRBD2	TGTGCCAGCAGTTCGGGACTAGCGAGGAGGGAGACCCAGTACTTC	CASSSGLARRETQYF
.	TRBJ2-3	TRBV6-5	TRBD1	TGTGCCAGCAGTAATTCACAGGGGGCACGCACAGATACGCAGTATTTT	CASSNSQGARTDTQYF